These 9 T cell receptor beta chains came from one sample sequenced in a study of human versus mouse CDR3 diversity and MHC coevolution. Repertoires were generated with immunoSEQ multiplex PCR, while TCRdb's copy carries only in-frame clones and drops some. The profile covers tens of thousands of clones, with around 94% appearing a single time and 15% to 20% taken by the ten largest. Sequenced sample: naive CD4+ T cells from blood. Subset reported: CD45RO-negative CD62L-positive naive CD4 T cells. The source of these receptors is a person between 55 and 70 years old in good health.

J is TRBJ1-3 and V is TRBV7-8, with 7 nucleotides matching TRBD1. With V trimmed by 3 bases and J by 0 bases, 8 bases remained unmatched. Germline values: CDR1 SGHVS, CDR2 FQNEAQ. This CDR3 region has 17 residues. DNA for the CDR3: TGTGCCAGCAGCTTCGGACAGGCAAGGGGCTCTGGAAACACCATATATTTT. It encodes CASSFGQARGSGNTIYF.

The V gene is TRBV11-2, the J gene TRBJ2-7, with 7 positions matching TRBD1. Unmatched junction bases numbered 6, after V lost 4 bases and J lost 6 bases. The CDR3 sequence is 13 residues long. Germline V gene sequence: CDR1 SGHAT, CDR2 FQNNGV. CDR3 sequence reads: CASSSPTGREQYF. Here the CDR3 DNA reads TGTGCCAGCAGCTCCCCGACAGGGCGCGAGCAGTACTTC.

The sample holds a few counts of this clone. DNA of the CDR3: TGTGCCAGCAGTGACTCGATAGGGGCTGGTGAAAAACTGTTTTTT. Amino acid sequence: CASSDSIGAGEKLFF. The chain recombines TRBV6-4 with TRBJ1-4, with a tentative D call TRBD1 (5 bases). The CDR3 spans 15 residues. CDR1 and CDR2 from the germline V gene are MRHNA and SNTAGT. The V end was cut by 0 bases, the J end by 7 bases, with 12 bases between.

This sequence joins TRBV6-1 and TRBJ2-7, with D possibly matching TRBD1 (6 bases). Germline V gene sequence: CDR1 MNHNS, CDR2 SASEGT. V lost 3 bases and J 7 bases, leaving 13 bases between the germline ends. The length of the CDR3 is 13 residues. In nucleotides, the CDR3 is TGTGCCAGCAGTGAGAACAGGGAAGGGGAGCAGTACTTC. Translating it yields CASSENREGEQYF.

This sequence joins TRBV5-1 and TRBJ2-7; TRBD1 matches 8 bases. J was trimmed by 1 base and V by 3 bases; bases with no gene match: 6. The CDR3 is made up of 15 amino acids. Germline values: CDR1 SGHRS, CDR2 YFSETQ. The CDR3 spells CASSYRGQGSYEQYF. The CDR3 coding sequence is TGCGCCAGCAGCTACCGAGGACAGGGTTCCTACGAGCAGTACTTC.

V is TRBV2 and J is TRBJ2-7, with a weak D call TRBD2 (6 bases). The CDR3 runs 16 residues. V was pared by 6 bases and J by 5 bases, with 23 bases between. Germline V gene data show CDR1 as SNHLY and CDR2 as FYNNEI. This CDR3 reads CASSQGMGGGGHEQYF. The DNA for the CDR3 is TGTGCCAGCAGCCAAGGGATGGGGGGAGGAGGCCACGAGCAGTACTTC.

The chain recombines TRBV5-1 with TRBJ2-3; TRBD2 agrees at 9 bases. The germline gives CDR1 SGHRS, CDR2 YFSETQ. The CDR3 sequence is 14 residues long. V was pared by 4 bases and J by 5 bases, with 5 bases of the junction left unmatched. In DNA form, the CDR3 reads TGCGCCAGCAGCCTTAGCGGGAGTCAAGATACGCAGTATTTT. Translating gives CASSLSGSQDTQYF.

V is TRBV10-1 and J is TRBJ2-7; a weak D match, TRBD1 (5 bases). The germline V gene encodes CDR1 WNHNN and CDR2 SYGVQD (reference sequence). The CDR3 has 13 residues. V lost 2 bases, J lost 4 bases, and 9 bases lay in between. CDR3 sequence: CASSEGQGYEQYF. The DNA for the CDR3 is TGCGCCAGCAGTGAGGGCCAGGGATACGAGCAGTACTTC.

CDR3 nucleotide sequence: TGTGCCAGCAGTTACCCCGGTGGAGGGACCTACGAGCAGTACTTC. Amino acid sequence: CASSYPGGGTYEQYF. The V gene is TRBV6-5, the J gene TRBJ2-7; a possible D gene is TRBD2 (6 bases). Germline V gene data show CDR1 as MNHEY and CDR2 as SVGAGI. The CDR3 covers 15 residues. V shed 2 bases and J shed 2 bases, with 13 bases lying between them.